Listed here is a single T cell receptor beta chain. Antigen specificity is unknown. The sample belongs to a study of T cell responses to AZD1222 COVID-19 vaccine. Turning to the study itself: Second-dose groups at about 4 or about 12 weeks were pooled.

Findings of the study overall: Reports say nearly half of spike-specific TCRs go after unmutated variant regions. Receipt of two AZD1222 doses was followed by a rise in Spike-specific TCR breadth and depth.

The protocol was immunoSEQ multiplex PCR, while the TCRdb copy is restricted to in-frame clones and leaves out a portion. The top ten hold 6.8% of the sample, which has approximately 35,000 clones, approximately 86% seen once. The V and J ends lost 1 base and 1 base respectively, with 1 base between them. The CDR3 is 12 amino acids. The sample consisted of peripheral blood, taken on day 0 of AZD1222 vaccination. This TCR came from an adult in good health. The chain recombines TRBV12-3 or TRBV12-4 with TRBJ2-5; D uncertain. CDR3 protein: CASSLGQETQYF. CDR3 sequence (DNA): TGTGCCAGCAGTTTAGGCCAAGAGACCCAGTACTTC.